The clone carrying this T cell receptor beta chain was found a few times. The antigen remains undetermined. Looked up from germline, CDR1 is MNHEY and CDR2 is SMNVEV (reference sequence). The V gene lost 3 bases and the J gene lost 6 bases, with 11 bases spanning the gap. The CDR3 consists of 14 residues. The data were taken from a study of T cell responses to AZD1222 COVID-19 vaccine. On the study more broadly: Timing groups of about 4 and about 12 weeks for second doses were pooled.

The repertoire was sequenced with immunoSEQ multiplex PCR; TCRdb's copy has only in-frame clones and lacks some. The sample carries about 130,000 clones, just over 85% recorded once. Study results and limitations: No day 14 peak samples; only post-peak repertoires were characterized. Donors were largely white British and mainly female; clonal diversity was possibly underestimated.

The source was peripheral blood, collected on day 0 of AZD1222 vaccination. This TCR was sampled from an adult in good health. This chain connects TRBV27 to TRBJ2-2; D is perhaps TRBD2 (5 bases). The CDR3 region has the DNA TGTGCCAGCAGTTTTCGAGGGCTTCCCGGGGAGCTGTTTTTT. It specifies CASSFRGLPGELFF.